Included here is one T cell receptor beta chain sequence, with context. These data are taken from a study of T cell changes during pregnancy in multiple sclerosis. This CDR3 comprises 14 residues. The V gene's germline CDR1 is SGDLS and CDR2 YYNGEE. Deletions cut 6 bases from V and 5 bases from J, with 18 bases between. Repertoires were generated with immunoSEQ multiplex PCR, while TCRdb's copy carries only in-frame clones and drops some. In the table there are roughly 110,000 clones, around 90% of which are singletons. The chain joins TRBV9 to TRBJ2-7; a possible D gene is TRBD2 (5 bases). The clonotype originates from a female donor with multiple sclerosis, enrolled in a pregnancy study. The specimen was peripheral blood, collected in the third trimester of pregnancy. The CDR3 sequence is CASNAGKPSDEQYF. CDR3 DNA sequence: TGTGCCAGCAATGCCGGGAAGCCCTCGGACGAGCAGTACTTC.